This T cell receptor beta chain came from a study of blood T cells in healthy people across ages. Regarding the study as a whole: Because sorting was not performed, PBMCs prevented conclusive naive versus antigen-experienced comparison.

The CDR3 runs 16 residues. CDR1 is LGHNA, CDR2 YSLEER, per germline. V was trimmed by 0 bases and J by 8 bases, leaving 17 bases between them. This clonotype has more than one count but fewer than ten. Its matching antigen is unknown. A second about 7 to 11 cycle PCR used barcoded and J-beta primers. A single record per CDR3 protein comes from TCRdb applying MiXCR to the 5' RACE reads. The sample lists about 1.5 million distinct CDR3 sequences, roughly two fifths occurring once. The sequence was obtained from a woman aged 18-29 years in good health. Sequenced: blood. The chain is built from TRBV4-3 and TRBJ2-1, with no clear D. This CDR3 reads CASSQDFGYPRHEQFF. CDR3 DNA sequence: TGCGCCAGCAGCCAAGATTTTGGCTACCCTAGGCATGAGCAGTTCTTC.